This paragraph reports one T cell receptor (beta chain). Its target antigen remains unknown. Nothing much larger sits one base from this clone, and base qualities are not available. Using the deep immunoSEQ assay, multiplex PCR amplified TCR CDR3 regions from genomic DNA. Extracted genomic DNA from each cell subset was spread evenly across all wells of several immunoSEQ 96-well plates, with each plate serving as a replicate. Each replicate PCR for sorted subsets received around 200 ng genomic DNA, equal to roughly 30,000 T cell genomes. Purified libraries were quantified with a Qubit 3.0 fluorometer, sized on a Bioanalyzer 2100, and re-quantified with the KAPA Library Quantification kit. Every immunoSEQ 96-well plate was sequenced on a dedicated single-read 150-cycle Illumina NextSeq 550 flow cell. The authors' pipeline ran thus. Because the immunoSEQ output included only junctional sequences and no quality scores, the filtering could not be the same as the filtering used for full-length reads. Sequences were annotated with PyIR, a Python wrapper for IgBLAST v1.9, and V/J genes and CDR3 were assigned using IMGT germline references. Reads were filtered out if the reads had weak V/J assignments (E-value above 1e-6), no CDR3, stop codons, out-of-frame junctions, or ambiguous translated residues. V3J clonotypes were defined by identical inferred V gene, J gene, and CDR3 amino acid sequence. Percentage overlap between repertoires was calculated by dividing the number of shared unique clonotypes by the size of the smaller repertoire. Repertoire richness was assessed with RTK rarefaction, the Chao1 estimator, and Recon v2.1 estimates of unobserved clonotypes. Generation probabilities for all TCRbeta clonotypes obtained by the gDNA method from several donors were computed using OLGA. Imported from immuneACCESS, the table was reduced by TCRdb to in-frame sequences with V and J called. These copies leave out some clones; in studies compared against another copy, an unresolved V gene accounts for under half, and the cause of the remainder is not known. V, J and clone size reflect that table, while D and trimming were determined from the DNA. Here the sample has fewer than 1.6 million clones; approximately 98.5% occur a single time. In total, the top ten clones hold approximately 0.4% of the sample.

This sample is drawn from a study of shared clonotypes between healthy human individuals (dated by TCRdb to 2020 to 2022). In terms of the full investigation: The cohort included a few men and a couple of women between 18 and 49 years of age. For each donor, CD4 naive and CD4 memory were each given three plates, CD8 naive was given two plates, and CD8 memory was given one plate. The study deeply sequenced blood TCR repertoires of about 5 healthy adults to estimate repertoire size and the extent of clonotype sharing between individuals. Libraries were prepared and TCR repertoires were sequenced by different laboratories using diverse techniques, in order to increase sequencing depth and limit assay-specific biases. Between about 0.8 and 9 billion PBMCs per donor were obtained by leukapheresis.

What the research found in general, with its limitations: Naive subsets generally had larger estimated clonotype richness than memory subsets. Sampling was limited to blood, and TCR repertoires in tissue likely differ from TCR repertoires in blood. Based on pairwise subsampling, the degree of clonotype sharing among donors was expected to be affected by sequencing depth. When several donors were compared, the shared fraction of clonotypes was about 5% for naive CD4, around 4% for naive CD8, roughly 2.5% for memory CD4, and 0.4% for memory CD8. Compared with non-shared clonotypes, the clonotypes found in all four sorted-subset donors had higher generation probabilities. Rarefaction of sorted-subset datasets indicated incomplete sequencing despite the large sequencing depth. Because the study included a small number of donors, the genetic and exposure-history diversity represented was limited.

CDR1 and CDR2 are drawn from the germline V gene: MDHEN, SYDVKM. At the junction V is shortened by 5 bases and J by 6 bases; bases outside the gene matches: 8. The CDR3 goes from the cysteine to the phenylalanine over 15 residues. Only the CDR3 DNA is retained, 45 bases long and in frame from the first base. Donors were healthy HIV-negative adults with no recently reported acute infections or vaccinations. All donors were Caucasian adults living in Nashville, Tennessee, USA. CD4+ T cells were enriched by magnetic negative selection; naive cells were then positively selected on CD45RA, and the negative fraction formed the memory subset. Blood was collected by leukapheresis, and PBMCs were isolated by Ficoll-Histopaque density gradient centrifugation and then cryopreserved in liquid nitrogen vapor phase. Analytical flow cytometry was used to check the purity and quantity of every magnetically sorted T cell population. From each sorted fraction, genomic DNA was isolated and quantified by UV absorbance on a Nanodrop 2000c.

Material: naive CD4+ T cells sorted from blood. The intended sense of this specimen's cell subset or site label: CD45RA+ positively selected. This receptor was taken from a man younger than 45 in good health. Recombination connected TRBV28 to TRBJ2-1, with 9 bases matching TRBD1. The CDR3 is CASSHYGTGINEQFF. The DNA sequence is given as TGTGCCAGCAGTCATTATGGGACAGGGATCAATGAGCAGTTCTTC.